What follows are 5 T cell receptor beta chains derived from one specimen sequenced in a study of blood T cell repertoires in COVID-19. Using immunoSEQ multiplex PCR, the repertoire was profiled, and TCRdb retains in-frame clones only, with some absent. Here the sample spans about 220,000 clones, roughly 84% being singletons. The sample was PBMCs or T cells enriched from blood (not recorded which). The receptors originated from a middle-aged woman who had recovered from COVID-19.

The V gene is TRBV7-9, the J gene TRBJ2-3; 9 bases are shared with TRBD2. Germline V gene sequence: CDR1 SEHNR, CDR2 FQNEAQ (reference sequence). With 5 bases clipped from V and 3 bases from J, the junction kept 6 bases outside the gene matches. The CDR3 contains 15 residues. Here the CDR3 reads CASSRLTSGTDTQYF. The CDR3 DNA follows: TGTGCCAGCAGCCGCCTTACTAGCGGGACAGATACGCAGTATTTT.

The table lists this clone with many counts. This rearrangement joins TRBV10-2 to TRBJ2-2, with a possible D match to TRBD2 (6 bases). Germline V gene lookup returns CDR1 WSHSY and CDR2 SAAADI. Trimming cost V 7 bases and J 0 bases, with 9 bases left between them. The CDR3 is 14 residues long. The CDR3 loop reads CASMGLANTGELFF. CDR3 bases: TGCGCCAGCATGGGACTCGCGAACACCGGGGAGCTGTTTTTT.

This clone was recorded once. CDR3 DNA sequence: TGCGCCAGCAGCAAAGACTTCAACACTGAAGCTTTCTTT. As protein: CASSKDFNTEAFF. V and J are TRBV10-2 and TRBJ1-1, with D unresolved. This CDR3 contains 13 residues. Germline V CDR1 and CDR2: WSHSY, SAAADI. V lost 6 bases, J lost 2 bases, and 10 bases lay in between.

The V gene is TRBV7-9, the J gene TRBJ1-5, with TRBD1 identical over 8 bases. The germline V gene has CDR1 SEHNR and CDR2 FQNEAQ (reference sequence). The CDR3 loop spans 14 amino acids. Trimming cost V 4 bases and J 5 bases; bases outside gene matches: 4. The CDR3 reads CASSSDRDYQPQHF. The CDR3 nucleotides read TGTGCCAGCAGCTCGGACAGGGACTATCAGCCCCAGCATTTT.

This chain uses TRBV5-1 with TRBJ2-7, with TRBD2 matching 14 bases. The CDR3 is made up of 19 amino acids. Trimming took 0 bases from V and 4 from J; bases not matched to a gene: 12. Germline CDR1 and CDR2: SGHRS and YFSETQ. In DNA, the CDR3 is TGCGCCAGCAGCTTGGGATCGCCGGGACTAGCGGGAGAAAATTACGAGCAGTACTTC. Encoded protein: CASSLGSPGLAGENYEQYF.